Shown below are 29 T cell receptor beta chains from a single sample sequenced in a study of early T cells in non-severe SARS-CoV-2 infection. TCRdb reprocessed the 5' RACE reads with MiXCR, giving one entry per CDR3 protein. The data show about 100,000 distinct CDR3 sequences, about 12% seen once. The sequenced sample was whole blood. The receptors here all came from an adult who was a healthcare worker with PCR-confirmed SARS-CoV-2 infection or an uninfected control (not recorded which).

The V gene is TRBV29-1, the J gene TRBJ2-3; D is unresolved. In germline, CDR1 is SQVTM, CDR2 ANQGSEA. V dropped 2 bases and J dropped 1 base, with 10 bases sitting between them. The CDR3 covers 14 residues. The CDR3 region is CSVESRARTDTQYF. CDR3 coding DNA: TGCAGCGTTGAATCCCGGGCGCGCACAGATACGCAGTATTTT.

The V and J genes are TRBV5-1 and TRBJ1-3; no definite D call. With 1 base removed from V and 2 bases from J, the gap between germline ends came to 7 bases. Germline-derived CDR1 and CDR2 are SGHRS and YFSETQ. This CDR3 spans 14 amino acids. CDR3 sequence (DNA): TGCGCCAGCAGCTTGATGACAACTGGAAACACCATATATTTT. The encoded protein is CASSLMTTGNTIYF.

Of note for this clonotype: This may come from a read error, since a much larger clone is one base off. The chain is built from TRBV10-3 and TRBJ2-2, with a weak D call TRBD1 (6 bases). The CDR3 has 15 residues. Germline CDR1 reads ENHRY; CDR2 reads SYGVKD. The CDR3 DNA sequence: TGTGCCATCAGTGACAACAGGGTTCGCACCGGGGAGCAGTTTTTT. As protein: CAISDNRVRTGEQFF.

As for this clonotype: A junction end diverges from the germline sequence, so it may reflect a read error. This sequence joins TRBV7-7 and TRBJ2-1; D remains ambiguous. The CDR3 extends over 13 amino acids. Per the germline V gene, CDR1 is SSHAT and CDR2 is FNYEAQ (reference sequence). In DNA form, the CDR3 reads TGTGCTAGCAGCTTAGATGTAGACGATGAGCAGTTCTTC. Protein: CASSLDVDDEQFF.

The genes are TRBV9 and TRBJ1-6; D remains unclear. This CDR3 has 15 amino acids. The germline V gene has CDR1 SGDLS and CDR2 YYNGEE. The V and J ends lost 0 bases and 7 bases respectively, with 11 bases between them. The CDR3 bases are TGTGCCAGCAGCGTAGAGGAGGCGGGGAATTCACCCCTCCACTTT. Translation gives CASSVEEAGNSPLHF.

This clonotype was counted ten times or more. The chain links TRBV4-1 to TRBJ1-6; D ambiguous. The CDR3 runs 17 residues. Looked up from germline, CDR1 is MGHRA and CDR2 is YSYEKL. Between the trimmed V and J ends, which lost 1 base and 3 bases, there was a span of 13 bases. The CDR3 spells CASSQAGELSYNSPLHF. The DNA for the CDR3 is TGCGCCAGCAGCCAAGCCGGGGAGTTGAGCTATAATTCACCCCTCCACTTT.

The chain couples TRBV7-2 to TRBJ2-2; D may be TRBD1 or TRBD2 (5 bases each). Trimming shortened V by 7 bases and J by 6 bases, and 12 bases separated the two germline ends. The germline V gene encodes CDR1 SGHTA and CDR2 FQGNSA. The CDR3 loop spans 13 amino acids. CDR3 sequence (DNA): TGTGCCAGCAACAATGGGGGAGCCGGGGAGCTGTTTTTT. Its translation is CASNNGGAGELFF.

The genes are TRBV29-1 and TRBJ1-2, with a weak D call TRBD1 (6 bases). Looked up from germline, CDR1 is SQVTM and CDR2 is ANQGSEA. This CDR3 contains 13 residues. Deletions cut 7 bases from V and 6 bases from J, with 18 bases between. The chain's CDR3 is CSAERGAGHGYTF. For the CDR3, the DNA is TGCAGCGCGGAAAGGGGGGCAGGGCATGGCTACACCTTC.

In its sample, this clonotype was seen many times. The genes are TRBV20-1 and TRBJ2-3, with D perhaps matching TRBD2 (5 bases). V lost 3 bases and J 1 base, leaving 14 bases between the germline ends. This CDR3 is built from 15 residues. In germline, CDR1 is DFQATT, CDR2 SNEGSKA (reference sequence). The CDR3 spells CSASRGGPGTDTQYF. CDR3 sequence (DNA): TGCAGTGCTAGCCGCGGAGGTCCCGGCACAGATACGCAGTATTTT.

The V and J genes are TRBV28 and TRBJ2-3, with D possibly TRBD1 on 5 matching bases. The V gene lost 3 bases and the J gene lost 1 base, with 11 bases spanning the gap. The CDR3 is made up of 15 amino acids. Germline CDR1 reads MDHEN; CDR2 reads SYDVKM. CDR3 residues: CASSFPQGGTDTQYF. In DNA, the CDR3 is TGTGCCAGCAGTTTTCCGCAGGGTGGCACAGATACGCAGTATTTT.

As DNA, the CDR3 is TGTGCCAGCAGCCCACTTGGGGGGGGCGGAAACACCATATATTTT. Translating it yields CASSPLGGGGNTIYF. The V gene is TRBV9, the J gene TRBJ1-3; a weak D match, TRBD1 (6 bases). CDR1 and CDR2 from the germline V gene are SGDLS and YYNGEE. Trimming pared 4 bases from V and 4 bases from J, leaving 15 bases between. The CDR3 spans 15 residues.

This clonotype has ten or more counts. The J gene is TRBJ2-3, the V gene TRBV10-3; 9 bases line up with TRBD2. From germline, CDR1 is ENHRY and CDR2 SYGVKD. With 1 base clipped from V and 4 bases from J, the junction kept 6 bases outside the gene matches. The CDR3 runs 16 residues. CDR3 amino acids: CAISELAGAPSDTQYF. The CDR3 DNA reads TGTGCCATCAGTGAGTTAGCGGGAGCCCCGTCAGATACGCAGTATTTT.

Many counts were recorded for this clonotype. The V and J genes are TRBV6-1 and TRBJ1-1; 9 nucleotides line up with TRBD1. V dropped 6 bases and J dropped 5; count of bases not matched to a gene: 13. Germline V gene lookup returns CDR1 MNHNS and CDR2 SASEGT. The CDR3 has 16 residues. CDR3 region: CASRLGGGQGRTEAFF. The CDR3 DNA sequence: TGTGCCAGCAGACTTGGGGGGGGACAGGGTCGAACTGAAGCTTTCTTT.

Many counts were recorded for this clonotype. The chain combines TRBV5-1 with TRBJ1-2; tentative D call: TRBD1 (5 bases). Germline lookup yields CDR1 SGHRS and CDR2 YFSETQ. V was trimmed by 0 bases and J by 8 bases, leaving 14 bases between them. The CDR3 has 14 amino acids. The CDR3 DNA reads TGCGCCAGCAGCTTGGTTGGGGACGAAGGAGGCTACACCTTC. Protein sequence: CASSLVGDEGGYTF.

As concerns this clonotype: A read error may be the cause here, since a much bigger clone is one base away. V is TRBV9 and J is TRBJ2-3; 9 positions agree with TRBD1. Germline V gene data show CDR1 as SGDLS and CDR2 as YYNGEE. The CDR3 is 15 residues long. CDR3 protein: CAGSQGQGATDTQYF. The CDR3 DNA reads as TGTGCCGGCAGTCAGGGACAGGGCGCCACAGATACGCAGTATTTT.

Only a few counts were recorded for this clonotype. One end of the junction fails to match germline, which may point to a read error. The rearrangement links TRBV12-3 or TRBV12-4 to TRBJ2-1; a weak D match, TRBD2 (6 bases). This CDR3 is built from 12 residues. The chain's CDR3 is CASSPNGREIPF. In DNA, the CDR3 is TGTGCCAGCAGTCCTAACGGGCGGGAAATCCCCTTC.

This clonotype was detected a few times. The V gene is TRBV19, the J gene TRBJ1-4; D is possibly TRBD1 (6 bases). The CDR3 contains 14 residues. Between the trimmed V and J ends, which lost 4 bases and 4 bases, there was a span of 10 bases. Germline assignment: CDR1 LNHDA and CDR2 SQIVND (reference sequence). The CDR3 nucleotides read TGTGCCAGTAGTACCGGGGGCGGTAATGAAAAACTGTTTTTT. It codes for CASSTGGGNEKLFF.

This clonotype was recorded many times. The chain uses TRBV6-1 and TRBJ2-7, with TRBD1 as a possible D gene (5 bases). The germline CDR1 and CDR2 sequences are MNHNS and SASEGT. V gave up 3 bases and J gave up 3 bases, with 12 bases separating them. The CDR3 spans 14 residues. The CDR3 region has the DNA TGTGCCAGCAGTGATCAGGGATGGGGCTACGAGCAGTACTTC. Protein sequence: CASSDQGWGYEQYF.

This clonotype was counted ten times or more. The CDR3 spells CATSGTGGTDTQYF. The CDR3 DNA sequence: TGTGCCACTTCCGGGACAGGGGGCACAGATACGCAGTATTTT. The chain couples TRBV24-1 to TRBJ2-3; TRBD1 matches 10 bases. This CDR3 has 14 residues. The ends lost 10 bases at V and 1 base at J; junction bases unmatched: 4. Per germline, CDR1 KGHDR and CDR2 SFDVKD.

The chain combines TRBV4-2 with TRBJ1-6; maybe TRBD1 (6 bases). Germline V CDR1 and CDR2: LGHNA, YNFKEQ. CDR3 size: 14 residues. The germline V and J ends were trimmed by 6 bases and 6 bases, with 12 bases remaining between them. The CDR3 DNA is TGTGCCAGCAGAACAGGGCAGGTTAATTCACCCCTCCACTTT. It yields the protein CASRTGQVNSPLHF.

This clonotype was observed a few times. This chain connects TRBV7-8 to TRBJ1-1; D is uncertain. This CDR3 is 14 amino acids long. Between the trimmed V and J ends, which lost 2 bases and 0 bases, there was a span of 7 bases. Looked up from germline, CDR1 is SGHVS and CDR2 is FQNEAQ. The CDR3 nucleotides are TGTGCCAGCAGCTTACAGCGTATGAACACTGAAGCTTTCTTT. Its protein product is CASSLQRMNTEAFF.

The CDR3 DNA reads TGTGCCAGCAGGGACCGGACCTTACAGTTCTTC. Encoded protein: CASRDRTLQFF. The chain is built from TRBV2 and TRBJ2-1; D is uncertain. There are 11 residues in the CDR3. Per germline, CDR1 SNHLY and CDR2 FYNNEI. The V end lost 6 bases, the J end lost 13 bases, and 13 bases lay between the germline ends.

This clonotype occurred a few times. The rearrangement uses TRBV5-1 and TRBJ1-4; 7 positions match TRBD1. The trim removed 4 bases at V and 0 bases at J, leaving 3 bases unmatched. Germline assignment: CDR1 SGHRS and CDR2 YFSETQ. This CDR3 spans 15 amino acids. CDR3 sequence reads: CASSQGGATNEKLFF. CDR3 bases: TGCGCCAGCAGCCAGGGGGGAGCAACTAATGAAAAACTGTTTTTT.

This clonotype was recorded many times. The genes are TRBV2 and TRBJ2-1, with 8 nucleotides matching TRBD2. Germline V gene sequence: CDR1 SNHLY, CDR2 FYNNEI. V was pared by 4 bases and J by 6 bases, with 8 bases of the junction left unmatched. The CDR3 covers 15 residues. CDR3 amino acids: CASSVESGSFNEQFF. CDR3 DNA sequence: TGTGCCAGCAGTGTGGAGAGCGGGAGTTTCAATGAGCAGTTCTTC.

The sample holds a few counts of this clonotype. The CDR3 sequence: CSVEPIVGELFF. DNA for the CDR3: TGCAGCGTTGAACCTATAGTTGGGGAGCTGTTTTTT. This sequence joins TRBV29-1 and TRBJ2-2, with no clear D. CDR3 length: 12 residues. The V end was cut by 2 bases, the J end by 8 bases, with 9 bases between. In germline, CDR1 is SQVTM, CDR2 ANQGSEA.

The CDR3 nucleotides read TGTGCCAGCAGTGATGTTGGGGGTTCCACTGAAGCTTTCTTT. Amino acids: CASSDVGGSTEAFF. The chain uses TRBV25-1 and TRBJ1-1, with D possibly matching TRBD1 (5 bases). The germline V and J ends were trimmed by 3 bases and 4 bases, with 12 bases remaining between them. Germline V gene lookup returns CDR1 MGHDK and CDR2 SYGVNS. The CDR3 totals 14 residues. Together with reference TRBV25-1 and TRBJ1-1, the CDR3 gives the full variable domain: EADIYQTPRYLVIGTGKKITLECSQTMGHDKMYWYQQDPGMELHLIHYSYGVNSTEKGDLSSESTVSRIRTEHFPLTLESARPSHTSQYLCASSDVGGSTEAFFGQGTRLTVV.

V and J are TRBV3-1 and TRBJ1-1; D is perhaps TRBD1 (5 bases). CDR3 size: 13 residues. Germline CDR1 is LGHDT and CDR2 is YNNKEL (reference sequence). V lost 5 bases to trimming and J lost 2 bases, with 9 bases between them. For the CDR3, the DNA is TGTGCCAGCAGCTTTCAGGGAAACACTGAAGCTTTCTTT. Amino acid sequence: CASSFQGNTEAFF.

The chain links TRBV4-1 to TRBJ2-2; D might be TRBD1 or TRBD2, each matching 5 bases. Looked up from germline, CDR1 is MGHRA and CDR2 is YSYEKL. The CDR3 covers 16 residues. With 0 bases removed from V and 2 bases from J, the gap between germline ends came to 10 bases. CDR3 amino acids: CASSQEDGANTGELFF. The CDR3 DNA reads TGCGCCAGCAGCCAAGAGGACGGGGCTAACACCGGGGAGCTGTTTTTT.

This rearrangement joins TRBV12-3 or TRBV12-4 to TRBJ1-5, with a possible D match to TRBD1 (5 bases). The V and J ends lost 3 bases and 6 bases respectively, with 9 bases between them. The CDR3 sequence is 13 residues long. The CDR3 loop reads CASSLRGAQPQHF. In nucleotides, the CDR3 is TGTGCCAGCAGTTTGCGAGGGGCTCAGCCCCAGCATTTT.